The 9 T cell receptor beta chains in this list originate from one sample, sequenced in a study of shared clonotypes between healthy human individuals. Profiling relied on immunoSEQ multiplex PCR, and the TCRdb table lists in-frame clones only, not all of them. Altogether 1.4 million to 1.5 million clones are present, around 97% being singletons, with the ten largest covering 1% to 1.5%. The sample comprised naive CD4+ T cells sorted from blood. Stated subset: CD45RA+ positively selected. The receptors were gathered from a man aged 25-40 years in good health.

The chain links TRBV2 to TRBJ1-4, with D tentatively TRBD1 (6 bases). The germline CDR1 and CDR2 sequences are SNHLY and FYNNEI. The CDR3 is 16 residues long. V dropped 2 bases and J dropped 6 bases, with 16 bases sitting between them. The CDR3 DNA follows: TGTGCCAGCAGTGAAAGGGGGACGGAGAATTATGAAAAACTGTTTTTT. Residues: CASSERGTENYEKLFF.

The V and J genes are TRBV11-2 and TRBJ2-2; D is unclear. The V end lost 3 bases, the J end lost 6 bases, and 8 bases lay between the germline ends. Germline loops: CDR1 SGHAT, CDR2 FQNNGV. CDR3 length: 13 amino acids. The CDR3 sequence is CASSFFRPGELFF. For the CDR3, the DNA is TGTGCCAGCAGCTTTTTTAGGCCCGGGGAGCTGTTTTTT.

This chain connects TRBV7-8 to TRBJ1-3, with a tentative D call TRBD1 (6 bases). V gave up 11 bases and J gave up 0 bases, with 14 bases separating them. The germline V gene encodes CDR1 SGHVS and CDR2 FQNEAQ. The CDR3 loop spans 14 amino acids. The CDR3 protein is CACRKGVSGNTIYF. CDR3 nucleotides: TGTGCCTGTCGTAAGGGGGTCTCTGGAAACACCATATATTTT.

This chain connects TRBV18 to TRBJ2-7, with TRBD2 matching 9 bases. The CDR3 spans 16 residues. J lost 2 bases, V lost 1 base, and 6 bases had no gene match. Germline loops: CDR1 KGHSH, CDR2 LQKENI. CDR3 protein: CASSPRASGNPYEQYF. CDR3 sequence (DNA): TGTGCCAGCTCACCACGGGCTAGCGGGAACCCCTACGAGCAGTACTTC.

V and J are TRBV29-1 and TRBJ1-2; TRBD1 is a possible D gene (5 bases). V lost 6 bases and J lost 3, with 11 bases in between. The CDR3 has 12 residues. Germline lookup yields CDR1 SQVTM and CDR2 ANQGSEA. The CDR3 region is CSVAGADYGYTF. The CDR3 region has the DNA TGCAGCGTCGCCGGGGCGGACTATGGCTACACCTTC.

The chain combines TRBV19 with TRBJ1-2; 7 bases line up with TRBD1. Germline V CDR1 and CDR2: LNHDA, SQIVND (reference sequence). V lost 9 bases, J lost 4 bases, and 11 bases stayed unmatched. This CDR3 contains 14 residues. CDR3 nucleotide sequence: TGTGCCAGCCACCCCGGACAGGTCTCCTATGGCTACACCTTC. Protein sequence: CASHPGQVSYGYTF.

This clone was observed a single time. The V call is TRBV18, the J call TRBJ2-7, with 12 bases matching TRBD2. In germline, CDR1 is KGHSH, CDR2 LQKENI. The length of the CDR3 is 18 residues. V dropped 1 base and J dropped 2; count of bases not matched to a gene: 9. The CDR3 protein is CASSPQILRTSGTYEQYF. The CDR3 DNA reads as TGTGCCAGCTCACCACAAATACTCAGGACTAGCGGGACCTACGAGCAGTACTTC.

J is TRBJ2-5 and V is TRBV15, with 10 bases that match TRBD2. Per the germline V gene, CDR1 is LNHNV and CDR2 is YYDKDF (reference sequence). The V and J ends lost 2 bases and 5 bases, in that order; junction bases with no gene match: 5. The CDR3 extends over 15 amino acids. This chain's CDR3 is CATSRPSGRSETQYF. DNA for the CDR3: TGTGCCACCAGCAGACCTAGCGGGAGATCTGAGACCCAGTACTTC.

Comments on this clone: Different DNA sequences within this sample yield the same CDR3. The rearrangement links TRBV18 to TRBJ1-2; 7 bases are shared with TRBD1. Germline CDR1 reads KGHSH; CDR2 reads LQKENI. The CDR3 is 14 amino acids. The V segment lost 3 bases and the J segment 3 bases; nucleotides outside the gene matches: 4. The CDR3 coding sequence is TGTGCCAGCTCACCCACAGGGGTAGACTATGGCTACACCTTC. This sequence encodes CASSPTGVDYGYTF.